A selection of T cell receptor beta chains follows, all from one sample in a study of identical twins. TCRdb re-called the 5' RACE reads through MiXCR, storing one row per CDR3 protein. The sample has about 520,000 distinct CDR3 sequences; approximately 22% are singletons. A further study also used this sample, focusing on T cells expressing NK-cell markers.

Sequencing input: CD4+ T cells sorted from blood. These receptors originate from a woman aged 18-29 years in good health. CDR3s include the opening cysteine and the closing phenylalanine or tryptophan. The order of the fields is D gene, J gene, V gene, clone size, CDR3 protein, CDR3 DNA. A D gene is named only where the DNA matches it firmly. The listing skips clone size in some rows; elsewhere it reads once, few, many or a size class.

. TRBJ1-5 TRBV5-6 . CASSLRGINQPQHF TGTGCCAGCAGCTTGAGGGGGATCAATCAGCCCCAGCATTTT
. TRBJ2-2 TRBV6-1 few CASTRAMSNTGELFF TGTGCCAGCACTAGGGCCATGTCGAACACCGGGGAGCTGTTTTTT
TRBD2 TRBJ2-2 TRBV20-1 . CSAELAGTNTGELFF TGCAGTGCTGAACTAGCGGGGACGAACACCGGGGAGCTGTTTTTT
. TRBJ1-1 TRBV10-3 many CAALLREGGTEAFF TGTGCCGCCCTTTTGAGGGAGGGAGGCACTGAAGCTTTCTTT
. TRBJ2-6 TRBV5-6 . CASSAASGANVLTF TGTGCCAGCAGCGCGGCCTCTGGGGCCAACGTCCTGACTTTC
. TRBJ2-3 TRBV29-1 . CSVDKDGTDTQYF TGCAGCGTTGATAAAGATGGCACAGATACGCAGTATTTT
TRBD1 TRBJ2-4 TRBV5-1 few CASAQGTNMLLAKNIQYF TGCGCCAGCGCACAGGGGACCAACATGCTATTAGCCAAAAACATTCAGTACTTC
. TRBJ2-1 TRBV4-2 few CASSQGASSRRGEQFF TGTGCCAGCAGCCAAGGAGCTAGCAGTCGTCGAGGGGAGCAGTTCTTC
TRBD2 TRBJ2-3 TRBV7-9 few CASSPRLARGDTQYF TGTGCCAGCAGCCCCCGACTAGCTCGGGGAGATACGCAGTATTTT
TRBD2 TRBJ2-3 TRBV10-2 many CASSKTSGAITDTQYF TGCGCCAGCAGTAAAACTAGCGGGGCCATCACAGATACGCAGTATTTT
TRBD2 TRBJ2-1 TRBV20-1 . CSARDLSGGAVEQFF TGCAGTGCTAGAGATCTCAGCGGGGGGGCCGTTGAGCAGTTCTTC
. TRBJ2-3 TRBV20-1 . CSATGPDTQYF TGCAGTGCTACTGGGCCAGATACGCAGTATTTT
TRBD1 TRBJ2-7 TRBV29-1 few CSVETGSFSYEQYF TGCAGCGTTGAGACAGGGTCTTTTTCCTACGAGCAGTACTTC
. TRBJ2-5 TRBV20-1 few CSASDREGETQYF TGCAGTGCTTCGGACAGGGAGGGAGAGACCCAGTACTTC
. TRBJ1-1 TRBV7-9 many CASSLSLGGTPRTEAFF TGTGCCAGCAGCTTAAGTCTAGGGGGGACCCCGCGGACTGAAGCTTTCTTT
TRBD1 TRBJ1-4 TRBV7-2 . CASSKGGLSEKLFF TGTGCCAGCAGTAAAGGGGGCCTGAGTGAAAAACTGTTTTTT
. TRBJ1-2 TRBV6-1 . CASPRGTATTLYYGYTF TGTGCCAGCCCAAGGGGGACGGCTACAACACTCTACTATGGCTACACCTTC
. TRBJ1-1 TRBV20-1 few CSAAPVAEAFF TGCAGTGCTGCCCCCGTGGCAGAAGCTTTCTTT
. TRBJ2-1 TRBV4-3 many CASRTHKQGNRNEQFF TGCGCCAGCAGAACTCACAAGCAGGGGAATAGGAATGAGCAGTTCTTC
. TRBJ2-2 TRBV14 . CASSQVNTGELFF TGTGCCAGCAGCCAAGTTAACACCGGGGAGCTGTTTTTT
TRBD1 TRBJ1-5 TRBV7-8 . CASSIGTGNQPQHF TGTGCCAGCAGCATCGGGACAGGGAATCAGCCCCAGCATTTT
. TRBJ2-7 TRBV5-4 . CASSLPLNEQYF TGTGCCAGCAGCCTACCTTTGAACGAGCAGTACTTC
. TRBJ1-1 TRBV5-1 few CASSLIFASNTEAFF TGCGCCAGCAGCTTGATATTCGCATCTAACACTGAAGCTTTCTTT
. TRBJ2-1 TRBV12-3/TRBV12-4 few CASSGTSEQFF TGTGCCAGCTCAGGGACGAGTGAGCAGTTCTTC
. TRBJ2-7 TRBV5-4 . CASSRKGGTQRSEQYF TGTGCCAGCAGCCGAAAGGGGGGGACCCAACGCAGCGAGCAGTACTTC
TRBD2 TRBJ2-5 TRBV28 . CASGLAGYETQYF TGTGCCAGCGGGCTAGCGGGGTACGAGACCCAGTACTTC
TRBD2 TRBJ2-3 TRBV7-9 few CASSLSAGEAADTQYF TGTGCCAGCAGCTTAAGCGCGGGAGAGGCGGCAGATACGCAGTATTTT
TRBD1 TRBJ2-5 TRBV12-3/TRBV12-4 few CASSSVVTGALETQYF TGTGCCAGCAGTTCCGTGGTAACAGGGGCGCTAGAGACCCAGTACTTC
. TRBJ2-5 TRBV18 . CASSPTTVKETQYF TGTGCCAGCTCACCAACAACAGTTAAAGAGACCCAGTACTTC
TRBD1 TRBJ2-7 TRBV20-1 . CSARTGEVRQYF TGCAGTGCTCGGACAGGGGAAGTACGGCAGTACTTC